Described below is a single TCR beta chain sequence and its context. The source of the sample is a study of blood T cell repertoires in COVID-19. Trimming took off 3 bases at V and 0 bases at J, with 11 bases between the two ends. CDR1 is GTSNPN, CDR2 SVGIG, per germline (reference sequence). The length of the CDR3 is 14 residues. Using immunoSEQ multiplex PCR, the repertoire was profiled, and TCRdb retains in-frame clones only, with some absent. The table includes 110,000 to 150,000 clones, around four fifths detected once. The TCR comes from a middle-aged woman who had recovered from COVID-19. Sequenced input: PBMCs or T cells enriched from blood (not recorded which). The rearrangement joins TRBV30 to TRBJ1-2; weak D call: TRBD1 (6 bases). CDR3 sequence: CAWRRDTANYGYTF. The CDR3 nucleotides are TGTGCCTGGAGGAGGGACACCGCTAACTATGGCTACACCTTC.